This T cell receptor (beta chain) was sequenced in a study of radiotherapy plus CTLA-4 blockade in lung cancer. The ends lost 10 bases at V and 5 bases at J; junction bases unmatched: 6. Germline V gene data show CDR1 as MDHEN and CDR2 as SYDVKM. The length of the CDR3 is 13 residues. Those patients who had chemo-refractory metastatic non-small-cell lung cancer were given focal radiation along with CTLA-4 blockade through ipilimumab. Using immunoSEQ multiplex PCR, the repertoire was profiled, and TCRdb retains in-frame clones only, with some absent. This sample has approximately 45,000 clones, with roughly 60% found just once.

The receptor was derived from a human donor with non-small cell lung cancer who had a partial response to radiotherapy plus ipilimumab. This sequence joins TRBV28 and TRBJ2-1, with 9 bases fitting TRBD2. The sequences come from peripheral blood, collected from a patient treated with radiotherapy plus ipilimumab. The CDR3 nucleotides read TGTGCCACCAGGCGGGAGGGGAACAATGAGCAGTTCTTC. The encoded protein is CATRREGNNEQFF. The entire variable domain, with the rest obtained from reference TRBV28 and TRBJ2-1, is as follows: DVKVTQSSRYLVKRTGEKVFLECVQDMDHENMFWYRQDPGLGLRLIYFSYDVKMKEKGDIPEGYSVSREKKERFSLILESASTNQTSMYLCATRREGNNEQFFGPGTRLTVL.